Reported below is one T cell receptor beta chain. Its antigen is unidentified. This CDR3 spans 17 amino acids. Trimming removed 3 bases from V and 2 bases from J; junction bases left unmatched: 4. Germline CDR1 is KGHSH and CDR2 is LQKENI. This sample stems from a study of radiation and T cells in renal cell carcinoma. Regarding the study as a whole: Without pretreatment biopsies, baseline tumor clonotype presence was undetermined. In blood, top tumor clones expanded by 2 weeks, shrinking by 4.

Here immunoSEQ multiplex PCR was the method, and the copy in TCRdb shows in-frame clones only, minus some. The sample includes 70,000 or so clones, 82% of them seen just once. Specified time point: blood 2 weeks post-SBRT. Described treatment: 15 Gy SBRT to primary tumor, nephrectomy 4 weeks later. Sequenced here: blood, sampled from a patient whose treatment included radiotherapy and nephrectomy. This receptor was identified in a man aged 55-75 years with renal cell carcinoma. V gene TRBV18 combines with J gene TRBJ2-1; 13 bases map to TRBD2. CDR3 nucleotides: TGTGCCAGCTCACCGCGACTAGCGGGAGGTGCCTACAATGAGCAGTTCTTC. Its protein is CASSPRLAGGAYNEQFF.